Detailed here is one T cell receptor beta chain. This sample is part of a study of blood T cell repertoires in COVID-19. Study background: Sample material is recorded as cDNA or gDNA derived from T cells, B-cell-depleted T cells, or PBMCs.

This CDR3 comprises 14 residues. Trimming removed 6 bases from V and 0 bases from J, with 11 bases in between. In germline, CDR1 is MNHEY, CDR2 SMNVEV (reference sequence). Per the authors' pipeline: Amplification of reference gene primers was used by the study to estimate nucleated cell counts. Sequenced by immunoSEQ multiplex PCR; TCRdb stores in-frame clones only, minus some. The D gene and trimming were derived from the DNA, and the V and J assignments and clone size from that table. Of 200,000 to 300,000 clones in the sample, 88% were seen once. Cohorts were determined from participant-reported clinical history. Participants classified as exposed had met a COVID-19 case within 2 weeks before study entry.

Material: PBMCs or T cells enriched from blood (not recorded which). The chain has TRBV27 and TRBJ1-2; D uncertain. The source is a woman aged 35 to 49 who had been exposed to COVID-19. The CDR3 is CASRNSGSNYGYTF. CDR3 in DNA: TGTGCCAGCAGAAACAGCGGCTCTAACTATGGCTACACCTTC.